The source of this T cell receptor (beta chain) is a study of blood T cell repertoires in COVID-19. The overall study: There were acute and convalescent COVID-19 samples, and they came from the United States, Italy and Spain. Sources were T cells, B-cell-depleted T cells, or PBMCs; the material itself was cDNA or gDNA.

V shed 3 bases, J shed 5 bases, and the junction held 7 bases outside the gene matches. The CDR3 covers 15 residues. Authors' analysis steps: Counts of nucleated cells, estimated from reference gene primer amplification, were obtained. Clones were read by immunoSEQ multiplex PCR, and TCRdb kept only the in-frame ones, dropping some. That table is the source of V, J and clone size, and D and trimming were worked out from the DNA. The data show roughly 160,000 clones, around 84% seen once. V and J are TRBV23-1 and TRBJ1-5, with 7 bases fitting TRBD1. TRBV23-1 is an open reading frame, and its role is uncertain. The receptor was isolated from a man aged 35 to 55 with acute or convalescent COVID-19. The sequencing sample was made of peripheral blood. The CDR3 loop is CASSHSDRPHQPQHF. DNA of the CDR3: TGCGCCAGCAGTCACTCGGACAGGCCCCATCAGCCCCAGCATTTT.